This T cell receptor (beta chain) stems from a study of vaccination effects on CD4 cells after COVID-19. Isolating CD4+ T cells followed more than eight days of culture. The person had a PCR-confirmed SARS-CoV-2 infection during March to December 2020. Participants were given two doses of BNT162b2 or mRNA-1273 vaccine. Generated by immunoSEQ multiplex PCR, the TCRdb table keeps only in-frame clones and is missing some. The table lists 40,000 to 55,000 clones, about 80% of them singletons. With regard to this clone: Its cognate antigen is unknown.

Germline V gene data show CDR1 as KGHDR and CDR2 as SFDVKD. The CDR3 totals 15 residues. Trimming removed 3 bases from V and 4 bases from J; junction bases left unmatched: 4. Sequenced material: CD4+ T cells from PBMCs cultured without peptide, taken after COVID-19 vaccination. The clonotype comes from a human donor who had a prior SARS-CoV-2 infection. The chain recombines TRBV24-1 with TRBJ2-2, with 7 bases fitting TRBD1. In DNA, the CDR3 is TGTGCCACCAGTGATAGTACAGGGGTCACCGGGGAGCTGTTTTTT. The encoded protein is CATSDSTGVTGELFF.